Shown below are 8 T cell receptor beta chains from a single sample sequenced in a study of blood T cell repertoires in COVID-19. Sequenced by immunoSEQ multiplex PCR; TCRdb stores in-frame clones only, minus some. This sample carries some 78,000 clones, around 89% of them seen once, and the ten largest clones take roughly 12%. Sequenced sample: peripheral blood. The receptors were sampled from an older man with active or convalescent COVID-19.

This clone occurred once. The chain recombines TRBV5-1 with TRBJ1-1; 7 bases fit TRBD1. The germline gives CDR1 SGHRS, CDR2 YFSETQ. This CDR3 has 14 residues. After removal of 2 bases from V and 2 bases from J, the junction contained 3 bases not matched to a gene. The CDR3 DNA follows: TGCGCCAGCAGCTTTAACAGGGGAAACACTGAAGCTTTCTTT. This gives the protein CASSFNRGNTEAFF.

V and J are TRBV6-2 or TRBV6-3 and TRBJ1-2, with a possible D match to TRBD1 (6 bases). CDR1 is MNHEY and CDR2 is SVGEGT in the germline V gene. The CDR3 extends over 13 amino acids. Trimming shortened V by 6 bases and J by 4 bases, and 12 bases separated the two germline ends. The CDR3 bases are TGTGCCAGCAGCACGGGACACCTCTATGGCTACACCTTC. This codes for CASSTGHLYGYTF.

CDR3 DNA sequence: TGCGCCAGCAGCTTAACACCGCCATCAGTGAACACCGGGGAGCTGTTTTTT. Its protein product is CASSLTPPSVNTGELFF. This sequence joins TRBV5-1 and TRBJ2-2, with D uncertain. V lost 2 bases and J lost 1, with 15 bases in between. Germline lookup yields CDR1 SGHRS and CDR2 YFSETQ. The CDR3 runs 17 residues.

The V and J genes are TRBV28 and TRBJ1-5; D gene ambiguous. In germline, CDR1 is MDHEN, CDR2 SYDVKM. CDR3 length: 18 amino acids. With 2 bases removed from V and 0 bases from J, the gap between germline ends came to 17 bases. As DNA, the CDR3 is TGTGCCAGCAGTTTAAGTAGCGGTAACCTTTATAGCAATCAGCCCCAGCATTTT. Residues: CASSLSSGNLYSNQPQHF.

The CDR3 DNA reads as TGTGCCAGCAGTTTAGGGGGCAGGGGGTACGACGAGCAGTACTTC. Encoded protein: CASSLGGRGYDEQYF. The J gene is TRBJ2-7, the V gene TRBV6-5; 7 bases align to TRBD1. J was trimmed by 5 bases and V by 4 bases; bases with no gene match: 11. Germline V gene data show CDR1 as MNHEY and CDR2 as SVGAGI. The CDR3 length is 15 residues.

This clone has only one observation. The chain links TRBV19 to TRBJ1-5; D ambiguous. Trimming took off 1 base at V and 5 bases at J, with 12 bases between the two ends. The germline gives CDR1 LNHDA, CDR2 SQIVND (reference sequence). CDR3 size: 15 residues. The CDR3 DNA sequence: TGTGCCAGTAGTATAGGGGAGTGGAGGGATCAGCCCCAGCATTTT. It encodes CASSIGEWRDQPQHF.

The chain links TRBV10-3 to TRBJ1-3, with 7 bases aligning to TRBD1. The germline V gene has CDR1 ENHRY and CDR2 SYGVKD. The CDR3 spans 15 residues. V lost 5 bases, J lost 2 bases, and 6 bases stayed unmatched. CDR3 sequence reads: CAISRGDRAGNTIYF. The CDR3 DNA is TGTGCCATCAGTAGGGGGGACAGAGCTGGAAACACCATATATTTT.

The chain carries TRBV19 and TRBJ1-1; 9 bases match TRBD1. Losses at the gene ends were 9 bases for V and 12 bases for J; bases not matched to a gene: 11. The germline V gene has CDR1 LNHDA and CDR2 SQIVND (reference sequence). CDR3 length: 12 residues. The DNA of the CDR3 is TGTGCCAGCCGGAACCGGGACAGGGTACCTTTCTTT. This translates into CASRNRDRVPFF. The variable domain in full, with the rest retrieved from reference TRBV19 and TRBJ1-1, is DGGITQSPKYLFRKEGQNVTLSCEQNLNHDAMYWYRQDPGQGLRLIYYSQIVNDFQKGDIAEGYSVSREKKESFPLTVTSAQKNPTAFYLCASRNRDRVPFFGQGTRLTVV.